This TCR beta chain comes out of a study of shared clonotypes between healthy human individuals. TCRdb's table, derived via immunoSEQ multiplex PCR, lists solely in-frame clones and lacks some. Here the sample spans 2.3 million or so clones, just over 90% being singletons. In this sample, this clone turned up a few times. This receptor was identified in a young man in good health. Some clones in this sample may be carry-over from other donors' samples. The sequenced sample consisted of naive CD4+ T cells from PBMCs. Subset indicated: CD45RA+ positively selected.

This CDR3 reads CASSDTGPGEKLFF. The CDR3 coding sequence is TGTGCCAGCAGCGACACCGGACCGGGGGAAAAACTGTTTTTT. This chain joins TRBV9 and TRBJ1-4; no reliable D call. CDR1 is SGDLS and CDR2 is YYNGEE in the germline V gene. Trimming stripped 3 bases from V and 8 bases from J, with 14 bases between. The CDR3 totals 14 residues.